This TCR beta chain was profiled in a study of Ad26.COV2.S vaccination and SARS-CoV-2 variants. Looking at the study overall: Enrolled in COV1001, the donor was in the Ad26.COV2.S trial arm, which received the vaccine.

The study, taken as a whole, reports: It is possible that the TCR breadth and depth analyses underestimated the total T cell responses. Placebo recipients showed lower spike-specific TCR breadth than vaccinees. Across vaccine and placebo recipients, the breadth of non-spike TCRs was similar.

Libraries were prepared by immunoSEQ multiplex PCR; TCRdb keeps only in-frame clonotypes and omits some of them. The sample carries around 500,000 clones, 80% to 90% recorded once. As for treatment: approximately 18 received Ad26.COV2.S at low or high dose, single or two shots; about five received placebo; per-sample allocation not given. Material that was analyzed had been drawn on day 63 after the first vaccine or placebo injection. The CDR3 length is 15 residues. Germline V gene lookup returns CDR1 LGHNA and CDR2 YNFKEQ. Trimming took 7 bases from V and 5 from J; bases not matched to a gene: 6. This clone came up once. Its antigen is currently unknown.

The receptor was isolated from a person between 18 and 59 years old who received the Ad26.COV2.S COVID-19 vaccine or a placebo. The rearrangement joins TRBV4-2 to TRBJ2-2, with 11 bases matching TRBD2. This specimen was peripheral blood, taken in a trial of Ad26.COV2.S vaccine versus placebo. The chain's CDR3 is CASKLAGVDTGELFF. For the CDR3, the DNA is TGTGCCAGCAAACTAGCGGGAGTAGATACCGGGGAGCTGTTTTTT.